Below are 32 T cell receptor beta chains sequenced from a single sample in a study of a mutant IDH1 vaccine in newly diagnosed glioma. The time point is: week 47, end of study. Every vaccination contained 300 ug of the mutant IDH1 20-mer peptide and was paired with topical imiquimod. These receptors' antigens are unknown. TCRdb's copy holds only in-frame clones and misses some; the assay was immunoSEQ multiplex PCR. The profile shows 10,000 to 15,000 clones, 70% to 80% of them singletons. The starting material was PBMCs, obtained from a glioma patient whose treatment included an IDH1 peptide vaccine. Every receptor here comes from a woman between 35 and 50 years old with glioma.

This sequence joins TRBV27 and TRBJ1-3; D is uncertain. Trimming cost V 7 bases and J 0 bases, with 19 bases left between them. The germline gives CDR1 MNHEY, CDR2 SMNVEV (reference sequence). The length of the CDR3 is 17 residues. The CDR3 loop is CASTLPRSVHSGNTIYF. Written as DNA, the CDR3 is TGTGCCAGCACCTTACCCCGGTCCGTCCACTCTGGAAACACCATATATTTT.

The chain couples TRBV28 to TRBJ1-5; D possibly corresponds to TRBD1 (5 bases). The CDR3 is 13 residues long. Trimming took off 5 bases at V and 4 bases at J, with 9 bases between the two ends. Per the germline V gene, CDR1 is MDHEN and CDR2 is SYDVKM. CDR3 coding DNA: TGTGCCAGCAGTCGGGACCGAAATCAGCCCCAGCATTTT. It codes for CASSRDRNQPQHF.

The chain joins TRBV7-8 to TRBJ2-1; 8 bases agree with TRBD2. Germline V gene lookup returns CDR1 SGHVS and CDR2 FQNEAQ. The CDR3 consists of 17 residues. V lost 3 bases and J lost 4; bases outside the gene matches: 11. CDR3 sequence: CASSFPTGGRRYNEQFF. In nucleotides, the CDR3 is TGTGCCAGCAGCTTCCCGACGGGGGGGCGCCGTTACAATGAGCAGTTCTTC. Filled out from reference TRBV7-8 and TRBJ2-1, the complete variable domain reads GAGVSQSPRYKVAKRGQDVALRCDPISGHVSLFWYQQALGQGPEFLTYFQNEAQLDKSGLPSDRFFAERPEGSVSTLKIQRTQQEDSAVYLCASSFPTGGRRYNEQFFGPGTRLTVL.

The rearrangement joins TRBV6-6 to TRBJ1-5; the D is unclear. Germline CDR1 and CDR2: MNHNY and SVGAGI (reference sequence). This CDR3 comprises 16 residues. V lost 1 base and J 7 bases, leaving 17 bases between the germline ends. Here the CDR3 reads CASSYFPGPEGQPQHF. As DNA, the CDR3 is TGTGCCAGCAGTTACTTTCCTGGGCCCGAGGGACAGCCCCAGCATTTT.

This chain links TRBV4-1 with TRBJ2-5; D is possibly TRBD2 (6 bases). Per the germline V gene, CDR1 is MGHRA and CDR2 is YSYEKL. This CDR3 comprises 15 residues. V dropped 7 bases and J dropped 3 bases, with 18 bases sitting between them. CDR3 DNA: TGCGCCAGCACCCCAACGGGACTGTACGAAGAGACCCAGTACTTC. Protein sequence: CASTPTGLYEETQYF.

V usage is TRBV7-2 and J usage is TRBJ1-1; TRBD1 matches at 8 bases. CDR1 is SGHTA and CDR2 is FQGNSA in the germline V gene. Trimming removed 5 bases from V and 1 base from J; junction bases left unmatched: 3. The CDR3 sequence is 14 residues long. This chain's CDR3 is CASSIGQGNTEAFF. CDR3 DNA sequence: TGTGCCAGCAGCATCGGACAGGGGAACACTGAAGCTTTCTTT.

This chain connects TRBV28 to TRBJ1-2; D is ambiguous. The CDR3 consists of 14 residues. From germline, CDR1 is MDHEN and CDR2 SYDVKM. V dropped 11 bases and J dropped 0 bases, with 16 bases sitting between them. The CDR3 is CAAQAGAANYGYTF. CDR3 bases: TGTGCCGCACAAGCGGGCGCAGCTAACTATGGCTACACCTTC.

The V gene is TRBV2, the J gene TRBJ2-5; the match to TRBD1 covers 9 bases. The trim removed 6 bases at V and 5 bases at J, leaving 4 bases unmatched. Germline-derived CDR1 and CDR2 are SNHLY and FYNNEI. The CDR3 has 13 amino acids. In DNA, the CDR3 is TGTGCCAGCAGGCGACAGGGGGGTGAGACCCAGTACTTC. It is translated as CASRRQGGETQYF.

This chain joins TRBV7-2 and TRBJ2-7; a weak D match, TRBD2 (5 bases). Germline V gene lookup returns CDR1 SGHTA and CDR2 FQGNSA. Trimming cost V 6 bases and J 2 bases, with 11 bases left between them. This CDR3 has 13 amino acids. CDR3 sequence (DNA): TGTGCCAGCAGTTTCCGGGGTCCCTACGAGCAGTACTTC. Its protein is CASSFRGPYEQYF.

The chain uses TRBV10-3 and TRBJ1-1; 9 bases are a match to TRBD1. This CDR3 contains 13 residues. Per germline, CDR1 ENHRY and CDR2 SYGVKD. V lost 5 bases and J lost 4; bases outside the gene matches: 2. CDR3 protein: CAISRGQGTEAFF. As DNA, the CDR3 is TGTGCCATCAGTCGGGGACAGGGCACTGAAGCTTTCTTT.

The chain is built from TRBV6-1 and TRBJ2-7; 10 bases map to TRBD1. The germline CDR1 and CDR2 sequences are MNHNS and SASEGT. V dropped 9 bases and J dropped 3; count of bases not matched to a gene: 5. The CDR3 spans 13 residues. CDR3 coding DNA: TGTGCCAGTAACCGGGACAGGGGCTACGAGCAGTACTTC. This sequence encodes CASNRDRGYEQYF.

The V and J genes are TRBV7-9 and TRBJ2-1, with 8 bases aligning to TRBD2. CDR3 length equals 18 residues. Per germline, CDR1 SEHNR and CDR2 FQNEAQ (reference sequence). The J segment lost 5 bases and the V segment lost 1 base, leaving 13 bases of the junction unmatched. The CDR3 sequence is CASSLVYGGAARHNEQFF. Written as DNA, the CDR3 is TGTGCCAGCAGCTTAGTATACGGGGGGGCGGCTCGCCACAATGAGCAGTTCTTC. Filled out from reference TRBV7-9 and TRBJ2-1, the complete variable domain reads DTGVSQNPRHKITKRGQNVTFRCDPISEHNRLYWYRQTLGQGPEFLTYFQNEAQLEKSRLLSDRFSAERPKGSFSTLEIQRTEQGDSAMYLCASSLVYGGAARHNEQFFGPGTRLTVL.

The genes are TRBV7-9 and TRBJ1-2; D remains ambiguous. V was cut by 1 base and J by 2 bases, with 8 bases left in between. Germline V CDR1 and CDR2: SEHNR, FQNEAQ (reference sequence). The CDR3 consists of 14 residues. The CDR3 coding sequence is TGTGCCAGCAGCTTAGGTGGAAGAAACTATGGCTACACCTTC. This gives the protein CASSLGGRNYGYTF.

The CDR3 nucleotides read TGTGCCAGCACTCCGCGGGACTTCCGCGAGCAGTACTTC. Encoded protein: CASTPRDFREQYF. The chain couples TRBV28 to TRBJ2-7; possibly TRBD2 for D (6 bases). CDR3 size: 13 residues. Germline V gives CDR1 MDHEN, CDR2 SYDVKM. V lost 7 bases to trimming and J lost 6 bases, with 16 bases between them. The full variable domain, rest sourced from reference TRBV28 and TRBJ2-7, is DVKVTQSSRYLVKRTGEKVFLECVQDMDHENMFWYRQDPGLGLRLIYFSYDVKMKEKGDIPEGYSVSREKKERFSLILESASTNQTSMYLCASTPRDFREQYFGPGTRLTVT.

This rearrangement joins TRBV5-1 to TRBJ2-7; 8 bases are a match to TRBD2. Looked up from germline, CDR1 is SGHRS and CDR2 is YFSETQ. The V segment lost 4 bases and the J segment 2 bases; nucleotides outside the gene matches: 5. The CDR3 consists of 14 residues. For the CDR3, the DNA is TGCGCCAGCAGCCCCCGGGGGGGGACCTACGAGCAGTACTTC. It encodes CASSPRGGTYEQYF.

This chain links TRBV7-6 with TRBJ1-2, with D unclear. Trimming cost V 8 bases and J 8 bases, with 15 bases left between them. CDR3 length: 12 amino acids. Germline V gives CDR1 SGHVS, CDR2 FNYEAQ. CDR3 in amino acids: CASGEEREGYTF. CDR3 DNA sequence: TGTGCCAGCGGGGAGGAGAGGGAAGGCTACACCTTC.

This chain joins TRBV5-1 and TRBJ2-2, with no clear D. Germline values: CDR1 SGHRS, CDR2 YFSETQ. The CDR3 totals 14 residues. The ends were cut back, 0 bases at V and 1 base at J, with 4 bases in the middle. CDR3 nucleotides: TGCGCCAGCAGCTTGGCCCAGAACACCGGGGAGCTGTTTTTT. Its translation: CASSLAQNTGELFF.

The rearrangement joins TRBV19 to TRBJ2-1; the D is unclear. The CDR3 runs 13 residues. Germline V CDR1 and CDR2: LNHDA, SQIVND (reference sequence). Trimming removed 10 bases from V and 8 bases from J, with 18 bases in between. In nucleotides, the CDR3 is TGTGCCATTTCGGGCCGAGGAACCCATGAGCAGTTCTTC. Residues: CAISGRGTHEQFF.

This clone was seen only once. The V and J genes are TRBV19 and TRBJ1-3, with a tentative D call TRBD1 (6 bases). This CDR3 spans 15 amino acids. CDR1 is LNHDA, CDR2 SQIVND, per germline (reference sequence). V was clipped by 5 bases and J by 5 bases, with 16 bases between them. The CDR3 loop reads CASSSLNRDRNTIYF. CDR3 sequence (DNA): TGTGCCAGTAGTTCCCTAAACAGGGATCGAAACACCATATATTTT.

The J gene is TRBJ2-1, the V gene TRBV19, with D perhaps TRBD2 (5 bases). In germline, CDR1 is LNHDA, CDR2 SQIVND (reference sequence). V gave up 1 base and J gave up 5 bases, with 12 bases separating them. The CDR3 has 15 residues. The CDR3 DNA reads TGTGCCAGTAGTATAGCGCGCGCTAGCCACAATGAGCAGTTCTTC. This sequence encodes CASSIARASHNEQFF.

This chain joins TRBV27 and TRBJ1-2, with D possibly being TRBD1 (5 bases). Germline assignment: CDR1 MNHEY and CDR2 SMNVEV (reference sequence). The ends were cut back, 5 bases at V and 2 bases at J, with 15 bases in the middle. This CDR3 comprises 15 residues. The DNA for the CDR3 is TGTGCCAGCAGTCCCCACTCGACAGCCAACTATGGCTACACCTTC. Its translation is CASSPHSTANYGYTF.

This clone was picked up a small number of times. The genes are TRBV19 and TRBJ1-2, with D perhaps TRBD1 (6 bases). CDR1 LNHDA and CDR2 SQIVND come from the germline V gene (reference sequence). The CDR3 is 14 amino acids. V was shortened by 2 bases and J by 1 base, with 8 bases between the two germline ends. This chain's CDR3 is CASSIRGFNYGYTF. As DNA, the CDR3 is TGTGCCAGTAGTATAAGGGGGTTTAACTATGGCTACACCTTC.

CDR3 residues: CATSYETGKGNEQFF. CDR3 sequence (DNA): TGTGCCACCTCCTACGAGACAGGGAAGGGCAATGAGCAGTTCTTC. This chain links TRBV7-9 with TRBJ2-1, with 7 bases fitting TRBD1. Germline trimming cut 10 bases from V and 6 bases from J; bases unmatched to any gene: 15. Per germline, CDR1 SEHNR and CDR2 FQNEAQ (reference sequence). This CDR3 contains 15 residues.

CDR3 amino acids: CASSWRADTQYF. In nucleotides, the CDR3 is TGTGCCAGCAGCTGGCGTGCAGATACGCAGTATTTT. The rearrangement links TRBV5-4 to TRBJ2-3; no reliable D call. V lost 3 bases, J lost 4 bases, and 6 bases lay in between. Germline CDR1 is SGHNT and CDR2 is YYREEE (reference sequence). The CDR3 has 12 residues.

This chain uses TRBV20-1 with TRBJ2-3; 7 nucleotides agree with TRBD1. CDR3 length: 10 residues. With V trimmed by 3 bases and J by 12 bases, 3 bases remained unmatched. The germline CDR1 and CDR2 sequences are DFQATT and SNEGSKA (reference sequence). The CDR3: CSARDRLQYF. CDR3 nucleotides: TGCAGTGCTAGGGACAGGTTACAGTATTTT.

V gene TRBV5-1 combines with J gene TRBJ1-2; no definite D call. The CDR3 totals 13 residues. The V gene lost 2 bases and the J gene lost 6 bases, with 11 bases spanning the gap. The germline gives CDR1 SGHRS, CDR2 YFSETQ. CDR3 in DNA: TGCGCCAGCAGCTTTGGGCAGAGGGATGGCTACACCTTC. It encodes CASSFGQRDGYTF.

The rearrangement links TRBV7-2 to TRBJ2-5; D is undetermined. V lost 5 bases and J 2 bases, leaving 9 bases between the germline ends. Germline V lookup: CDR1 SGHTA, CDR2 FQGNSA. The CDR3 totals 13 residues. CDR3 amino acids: CASSQNSQETQYF. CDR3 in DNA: TGTGCCAGCAGCCAAAACAGTCAAGAGACCCAGTACTTC.

CDR3 bases: TGTGCCAGCAGCCCAGGAAGGGGCGTGAACTACAATGAGCAGTTCTTC. Amino acids: CASSPGRGVNYNEQFF. The genes are TRBV7-2 and TRBJ2-1, with D maybe TRBD1 (5 bases). The V and J ends lost 5 bases and 3 bases respectively, with 17 bases between them. The CDR3 length is 16 residues. The germline CDR1 and CDR2 sequences are SGHTA and FQGNSA.

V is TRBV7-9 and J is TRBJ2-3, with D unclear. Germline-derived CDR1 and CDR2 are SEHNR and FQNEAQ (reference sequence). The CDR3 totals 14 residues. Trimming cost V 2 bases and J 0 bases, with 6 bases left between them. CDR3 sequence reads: CASSLPYSTDTQYF. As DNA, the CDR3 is TGTGCCAGCAGCTTACCCTATAGCACAGATACGCAGTATTTT.

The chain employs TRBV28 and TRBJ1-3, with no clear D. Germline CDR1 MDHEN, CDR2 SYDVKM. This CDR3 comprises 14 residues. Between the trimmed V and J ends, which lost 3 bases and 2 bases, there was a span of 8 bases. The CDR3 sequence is CASSFAQTGNTIYF. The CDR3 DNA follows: TGTGCCAGCAGTTTTGCACAAACTGGAAACACCATATATTTT.

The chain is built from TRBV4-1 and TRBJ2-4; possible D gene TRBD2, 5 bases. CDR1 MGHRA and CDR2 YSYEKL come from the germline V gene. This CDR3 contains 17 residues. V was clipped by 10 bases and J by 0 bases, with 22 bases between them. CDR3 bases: TGCGCCAAGAACGGGAATCTTCCACGACTAGCCAAAAACATTCAGTACTTC. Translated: CAKNGNLPRLAKNIQYF.

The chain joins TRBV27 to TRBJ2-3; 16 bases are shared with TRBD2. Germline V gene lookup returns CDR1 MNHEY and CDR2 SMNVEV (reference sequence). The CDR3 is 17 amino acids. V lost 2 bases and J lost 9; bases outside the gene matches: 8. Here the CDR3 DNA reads TGTGCCAGCAGTTTAACCGGGACTAGCGGGGGGGTCCCCACGCAGTATTTT. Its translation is CASSLTGTSGGVPTQYF.